Below, 7 T cell receptor beta chains from the same sample are listed, as sequenced in a study of glioma-infiltrating T cells after dendritic cell vaccination. This table comes from immunoSEQ multiplex PCR, and its TCRdb copy is limited to in-frame clones, with some not included. The sample includes about 87,000 clones, over 85% of them seen just once. The material was blood, obtained before dendritic cell vaccination. The receptors were sampled from a human donor with glioblastoma.

The chain carries TRBV5-1 and TRBJ2-7, with TRBD1 as a possible D gene (6 bases). Trimming took 2 bases from V and 2 from J, leaving 8 bases between them. Germline CDR1 SGHRS, CDR2 YFSETQ. The CDR3 length is 13 residues. The CDR3 sequence: CASSFGGTYEQYF. The CDR3 nucleotides are TGCGCCAGCAGCTTTGGGGGCACCTACGAGCAGTACTTC.

The CDR3 sequence: CASSGTSGRAFTDTQYF. The CDR3 bases are TGTGCCAGCAGCGGGACTAGCGGGAGGGCCTTTACAGATACGCAGTATTTT. V and J are TRBV25-1 and TRBJ2-3; TRBD2 matches 16 bases. The ends lost 6 bases at V and 3 bases at J; junction bases unmatched: 6. Germline assignment: CDR1 MGHDK and CDR2 SYGVNS. CDR3 length equals 17 residues.

In its sample, this clone was seen once. The chain combines TRBV2 with TRBJ1-6, with D uncertain. The CDR3 loop spans 13 amino acids. Trimming cost V 3 bases and J 5 bases, with 5 bases left between them. The germline gives CDR1 SNHLY, CDR2 FYNNEI. The DNA of the CDR3 is TGTGCCAGCAGTGAGAGGAATAATTCACCCCTCCACTTT. Its protein product is CASSERNNSPLHF.

The chain employs TRBV2 and TRBJ1-3; 7 bases map to TRBD1. After removal of 6 bases from V and 16 bases from J, the junction contained 12 bases not matched to a gene. Germline V gene sequence: CDR1 SNHLY, CDR2 FYNNEI. The CDR3 runs 12 residues. CDR3 nucleotide sequence: TGTGCCAGCAGGAAGACAGGGCCTCGCCTCTATTTT. Translation gives CASRKTGPRLYF.

This sequence joins TRBV6-1 and TRBJ2-1, with 10 positions matching TRBD2. In germline, CDR1 is MNHNS, CDR2 SASEGT. The CDR3 spans 18 residues. V dropped 3 bases and J dropped 4; count of bases not matched to a gene: 12. In nucleotides, the CDR3 is TGTGCCAGCAGTGACCCTCGTCCTAGCGGGAGAGGGTACAATGAGCAGTTCTTC. Translation: CASSDPRPSGRGYNEQFF.

The J gene is TRBJ1-4, the V gene TRBV19; TRBD1 aligns across 7 bases. CDR3 size: 14 residues. The V and J ends lost 1 base and 8 bases, in that order; junction bases with no gene match: 4. CDR1 is LNHDA, CDR2 SQIVND, per germline (reference sequence). CDR3 in amino acids: CASSIGQGVEKLFF. CDR3 nucleotide sequence: TGTGCCAGTAGTATAGGCCAGGGGGTGGAAAAACTGTTTTTT.

J is TRBJ2-5 and V is TRBV9; D not resolved. The CDR3 sequence is 12 residues long. V shed 5 bases and J shed 4 bases, with 9 bases lying between them. Germline V gene sequence: CDR1 SGDLS, CDR2 YYNGEE. For the CDR3, the DNA is TGTGCCAGCAGTCTACCTGGAGAGACCCAGTACTTC. Translating gives CASSLPGETQYF.